The 11 T cell receptor beta chains below all came from one sample that was sequenced in a study of cytomegalovirus exposure and HLA in healthy donors. The primer mix had 60 Vbeta and 13 Jbeta primers. The protocol was immunoSEQ multiplex PCR, while the TCRdb copy is restricted to in-frame clones and leaves out a portion. The data hold about 110,000 clones, with about four fifths observed a single time. The sequenced material came from PBMCs. Receptors were obtained from a man under 40 in good health and CMV-seropositive.

This clone showed up just once. The chain employs TRBV5-8 and TRBJ1-5, with TRBD1 matching 11 bases. V shed 4 bases and J 5 bases; nucleotides not matched to a gene: 5. The germline V gene encodes CDR1 SGHTS and CDR2 YDEGEE. There are 15 residues in the CDR3. CDR3 DNA sequence: TGTGCCAGCAGCCGGACAGGGGGCGTGTATCAGCCCCAGCATTTT. This encodes CASSRTGGVYQPQHF.

The rearrangement uses TRBV7-3 and TRBJ2-3; maybe TRBD2 (5 bases). Looked up from germline, CDR1 is SGHTA and CDR2 is FQGTGA. Deletions cut 2 bases from V and 6 bases from J, with 9 bases between. The CDR3 covers 13 residues. The CDR3 is CASSLAGADTQYF. CDR3 nucleotide sequence: TGTGCCAGCAGCTTAGCGGGTGCGGATACGCAGTATTTT.

The chain is built from TRBV10-3 and TRBJ2-7; 13 positions agree with TRBD2. Trimming at V came to 6 bases and at J to 3 bases, leaving 5 bases not matched to a gene. Germline values: CDR1 ENHRY, CDR2 SYGVKD. The CDR3 length is 15 residues. The CDR3 DNA sequence: TGTGCCATCAGACCGGGACTAGCGGGGTACTACGAGCAGTACTTC. Its translation: CAIRPGLAGYYEQYF.

This chain connects TRBV5-1 to TRBJ1-6; 8 bases agree with TRBD1. CDR3 size: 18 residues. The J segment lost 10 bases and the V segment lost 1 base, leaving 16 bases of the junction unmatched. Germline V lookup: CDR1 SGHRS, CDR2 YFSETQ. The CDR3 here is CASSLSVIGDRGSSPLHF. The CDR3 bases are TGCGCCAGCAGCTTGTCAGTGATAGGAGACAGGGGTTCATCACCCCTCCACTTT.

The chain employs TRBV5-1 and TRBJ2-5; 11 nucleotides agree with TRBD2. Unmatched junction bases numbered 5, after V lost 3 bases and J lost 1 base. The germline V gene encodes CDR1 SGHRS and CDR2 YFSETQ. The CDR3 totals 16 residues. CDR3 amino acids: CASSWSSGGSQETQYF. CDR3 nucleotides: TGCGCCAGCAGCTGGTCTAGCGGGGGGTCCCAAGAGACCCAGTACTTC.

This sequence joins TRBV6-5 and TRBJ1-1, with D tentatively TRBD1 (6 bases). The V gene's germline CDR1 is MNHEY and CDR2 SVGAGI. The V end lost 1 base, the J end lost 1 base, and 10 bases lay between the germline ends. The CDR3 spans 15 residues. CDR3 residues: CASSYWGGRNTEAFF. The CDR3 DNA reads as TGTGCCAGCAGTTACTGGGGGGGGCGGAACACTGAAGCTTTCTTT.

J is TRBJ2-1 and V is TRBV6-4; 8 nucleotides align to TRBD2. V trimming: 6 bases; J trimming: 8 bases; junction bases outside the gene matches: 9. The CDR3 runs 14 residues. Per the germline V gene, CDR1 is MRHNA and CDR2 is SNTAGT. CDR3: CASRSLAGQHEQFF. CDR3 DNA: TGTGCCAGCAGGTCCCTAGCGGGTCAACATGAGCAGTTCTTC.

This chain joins TRBV6-1 and TRBJ2-7; TRBD1 matches 8 bases. Germline CDR1 reads MNHNS; CDR2 reads SASEGT. This CDR3 region has 14 residues. The V gene end was trimmed by 5 bases and the J gene end by 6 bases; junction bases not matched to a gene: 9. The DNA of the CDR3 is TGTGCCAGCAGTTCGGACAGGGTCAGGTCCGAGCAGTACTTC. It codes for CASSSDRVRSEQYF.

The rearrangement uses TRBV6-6 and TRBJ1-1, with 7 bases identical to TRBD1. This CDR3 has 13 residues. Germline V gene data show CDR1 as MNHNY and CDR2 as SVGAGI (reference sequence). The V segment lost 6 bases and the J segment 3 bases; nucleotides outside the gene matches: 4. CDR3 sequence reads: CASSTDRDTEAFF. CDR3 DNA: TGTGCCAGCAGCACTGACAGGGACACTGAAGCTTTCTTT.

The chain links TRBV5-1 to TRBJ2-7, with 8 nucleotides matching TRBD2. Germline trimming cut 4 bases from V and 5 bases from J; bases unmatched to any gene: 8. CDR1 SGHRS and CDR2 YFSETQ come from the germline V gene. The CDR3 is made up of 14 amino acids. The CDR3 is CASSMILADDEQYF. The CDR3 DNA sequence: TGCGCCAGCAGCATGATACTAGCGGACGACGAGCAGTACTTC.

In this sample, this clone turned up a few times. The rearrangement uses TRBV5-1 and TRBJ2-7, with a weak D call TRBD2 (7 bases). CDR3 length equals 16 residues. Trimming cost V 1 base and J 5 bases, with 19 bases left between them. Germline values: CDR1 SGHRS, CDR2 YFSETQ. CDR3: CASSLPGVAGDDEQYF. The CDR3 DNA sequence: TGCGCCAGCAGCTTGCCAGGGGTGGCGGGGGATGACGAGCAGTACTTC.